This TCR beta chain stems from a study of shared clonotypes between healthy human individuals. Study-wide results and limits: Memory subsets generally showed smaller estimated richness than naive subsets did.

The CDR3 extends over 13 amino acids. The germline V and J ends were trimmed by 1 base and 6 bases, with 10 bases remaining between them. Germline V gives CDR1 SGHTA, CDR2 FQGTGA. Every donor, a Caucasian adult, lived in Nashville, Tennessee. The data were produced by immunoSEQ multiplex PCR, yet TCRdb's version contains in-frame clones alone and is incomplete. The repertoire has 2 million to 2.5 million clones, 85% to 95% of them found once; the top ten carry 0.1% to 0.15%. As for this clone: Its target is not known.

The TCR sequence derives from a man aged 18 to 29 in good health. The sequencing sample was made of naive CD4+ T cells sorted from blood. The subset was: CD45RA+ positively selected. The gene calls are TRBV7-3 and TRBJ2-7; no clear D gene. The DNA of the CDR3 is TGTGCCAGCAGCTTAAGCGAGTTGGGCGAGCAGTACTTC. Its translation: CASSLSELGEQYF.